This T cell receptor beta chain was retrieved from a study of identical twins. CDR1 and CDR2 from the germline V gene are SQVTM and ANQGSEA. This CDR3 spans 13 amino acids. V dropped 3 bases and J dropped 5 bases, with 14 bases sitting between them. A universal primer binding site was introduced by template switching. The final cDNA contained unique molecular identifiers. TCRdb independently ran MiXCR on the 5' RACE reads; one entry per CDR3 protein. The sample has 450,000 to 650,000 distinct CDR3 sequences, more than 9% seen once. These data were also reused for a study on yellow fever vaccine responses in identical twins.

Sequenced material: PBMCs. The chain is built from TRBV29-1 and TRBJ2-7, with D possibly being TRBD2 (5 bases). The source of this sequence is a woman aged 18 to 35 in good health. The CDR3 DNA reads TGCAGCGTTGATGGAGGCAGTATAAACGAGCAGTACTTC. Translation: CSVDGGSINEQYF.